This T cell receptor (beta chain) originates from a study of blood T cell repertoires in COVID-19. Study details: Acute and convalescent COVID-19 specimens originated in the United States, Italy and Spain. From T cells, B-cell-depleted T cells, or PBMCs came the material, which was cDNA or gDNA.

From germline, CDR1 is SGHRS and CDR2 YFSETQ. V lost 0 bases and J 8 bases, leaving 9 bases between the germline ends. The CDR3 is 14 amino acids. Original processing notes: Amplification with reference gene primers provided the estimates of nucleated cell counts. Assay: immunoSEQ multiplex PCR; the TCRdb copy retains only in-frame clones and omits some. That table supplies the V and J calls and clone size; D and trimming were determined from the DNA. The top ten hold 1% of the sample, which has approximately 300,000 clones, roughly 87% seen once. The receptor's source is a man in his forties or fifties with active or convalescent COVID-19. The V call is TRBV5-1, the J call TRBJ1-6; D unclear. The sequencing input was peripheral blood. The CDR3 DNA reads as TGCGCCAGCAGCTTGGGGGCTAAAGATTCACCCCTCCACTTT. Its protein product is CASSLGAKDSPLHF.